Each of the 24 T cell receptor beta chains below was sequenced from the same sample in a study of blood T cell repertoires in COVID-19. Clones were sequenced by immunoSEQ multiplex PCR, and TCRdb holds only the in-frame ones, with some missing. The data hold around 260,000 clones, with 85% observed a single time. The sequenced sample consisted of peripheral blood. Source of these receptors: a human donor in a cohort sampled during active COVID-19.

V usage is TRBV7-2 and J usage is TRBJ2-1, with 7 bases matching TRBD1. Trimming removed 7 bases from V and 8 bases from J; junction bases left unmatched: 11. The CDR3 loop spans 14 amino acids. Germline CDR1 reads SGHTA; CDR2 reads FQGNSA. The chain's CDR3 is CASNDRAGDHEQFF. In nucleotides, the CDR3 is TGTGCCAGCAACGACAGGGCGGGCGACCATGAGCAGTTCTTC.

The chain carries TRBV29-1 and TRBJ2-5; 8 bases fit TRBD1. The V segment lost 4 bases and the J segment 4 bases; nucleotides outside the gene matches: 2. Germline lookup yields CDR1 SQVTM and CDR2 ANQGSEA. There are 12 residues in the CDR3. The CDR3 sequence: CSVGTGRETQYF. CDR3 in DNA: TGCAGCGTTGGGACAGGGAGAGAGACCCAGTACTTC.

This sequence joins TRBV28 and TRBJ2-2; 9 bases are a match to TRBD2. Germline V gene sequence: CDR1 MDHEN, CDR2 SYDVKM. Trimming removed 4 bases from V and 9 bases from J; junction bases left unmatched: 9. The CDR3 consists of 15 residues. The DNA of the CDR3 is TGTGCCAGCAGTTCTCAAGCGGGAGGCAACCGGGAGCTGTTTTTT. It yields the protein CASSSQAGGNRELFF.

The chain uses TRBV5-4 and TRBJ2-2; 7 bases match TRBD1. This CDR3 contains 12 residues. V lost 5 bases to trimming and J lost 10 bases; unmatched junction nucleotides: 5. CDR1 and CDR2 from the germline V gene are SGHNT and YYREEE (reference sequence). CDR3 coding DNA: TGTGCCAGCAGAGACAGGGTTGCGGAGCTGTTTTTT. Amino acid sequence: CASRDRVAELFF.

This clone came up once. CDR3 DNA sequence: TGTGCCAGCAGCCAAGGTCTAGGACACAAGTACTTC. Protein product: CASSQGLGHKYF. The chain links TRBV3-1 (or the pseudogene TRBV3-2) to TRBJ2-5, with D maybe TRBD1 (5 bases). V shed 1 base and J shed 12 bases, with 12 bases lying between them. Germline lookup yields CDR1 LGHDT and CDR2 YNNKEL (reference sequence). The CDR3 runs 12 residues.

This clone was observed once. The chain carries TRBV29-1 and TRBJ1-1; D unclear. The germline V gene has CDR1 SQVTM and CDR2 ANQGSEA. V lost 4 bases and J 6 bases, leaving 12 bases between the germline ends. The CDR3 is 12 amino acids. The CDR3 DNA sequence: TGCAGCGTTGGTGGGGAGACGGCTGAAGCTTTCTTT. Protein: CSVGGETAEAFF.

The chain joins TRBV27 to TRBJ2-1; 13 bases align to TRBD2. With 5 bases clipped from V and 9 bases from J, the junction kept 7 bases outside the gene matches. CDR1 is MNHEY and CDR2 is SMNVEV in the germline V gene (reference sequence). This CDR3 contains 15 residues. This chain's CDR3 is CASSPWTSGSSEQFF. The CDR3 DNA reads as TGTGCCAGCAGTCCCTGGACTAGCGGGAGCAGTGAGCAGTTCTTC.

The CDR3 DNA reads TGTGCCAGCAGCTTAACGGACAGAGCCAGACCGTACTTC. Protein: CASSLTDRARPYF. This chain uses TRBV7-9 with TRBJ2-7; a weak D match, TRBD1 (6 bases). Germline V CDR1 and CDR2: SEHNR, FQNEAQ (reference sequence). V gave up 2 bases and J gave up 12 bases, with 17 bases separating them. The CDR3 is made up of 13 amino acids.

This chain connects TRBV14 to TRBJ2-3; D is unclear. The germline V and J ends were trimmed by 2 bases and 6 bases, with 21 bases remaining between them. Germline assignment: CDR1 SGHDN and CDR2 FVKESK. The CDR3 contains 17 residues. CDR3 residues: CASSQLATASLRDTQYF. The CDR3 nucleotides read TGTGCCAGCAGCCAACTTGCAACTGCTTCACTCAGGGATACGCAGTATTTT.

The chain combines TRBV9 with TRBJ1-2; D gene ambiguous. The CDR3 contains 14 residues. The V end was cut by 0 bases, the J end by 4 bases, with 10 bases between. The germline CDR1 and CDR2 sequences are SGDLS and YYNGEE. The CDR3 here is CASSVDARSYGYTF. For the CDR3, the DNA is TGTGCCAGCAGCGTAGACGCTAGGAGCTATGGCTACACCTTC.

The rearrangement uses TRBV24-1 and TRBJ2-2, with D possibly TRBD2 on 5 matching bases. The CDR3 is 12 residues long. CDR1 KGHDR and CDR2 SFDVKD come from the germline V gene. Trimming removed 5 bases at V and 6 bases at J, with 6 bases between. The CDR3 spells CATSAGAGELFF. The CDR3 region has the DNA TGTGCCACCAGTGCCGGGGCCGGGGAGCTGTTTTTT.

This chain connects TRBV2 to TRBJ1-5; D unclear. This CDR3 has 15 residues. Looked up from germline, CDR1 is SNHLY and CDR2 is FYNNEI. The ends were cut back, 2 bases at V and 2 bases at J, with 10 bases in the middle. The chain's CDR3 is CASSEWEGGNQPQHF. CDR3 in DNA: TGTGCCAGCAGTGAATGGGAGGGCGGCAATCAGCCCCAGCATTTT. The full variable domain, completed using reference TRBV2 and TRBJ1-5, is EPEVTQTPSHQVTQMGQEVILRCVPISNHLYFYWYRQILGQKVEFLVSFYNNEISEKSEIFDDQFSVERPDGSNFTLKIRSTKLEDSAMYFCASSEWEGGNQPQHFGDGTRLSIL.

This clone appeared a few times. The chain employs TRBV19 and TRBJ1-1; 9 nucleotides agree with TRBD1. V lost 9 bases, J lost 1 base, and 9 bases stayed unmatched. Germline assignment: CDR1 LNHDA and CDR2 SQIVND (reference sequence). The CDR3 is 15 residues long. The CDR3 coding sequence is TGTGCCAGCCGGGGACAGGGAAGTGGGAACACTGAAGCTTTCTTT. It is translated as CASRGQGSGNTEAFF.

The J gene is TRBJ1-5, the V gene TRBV30, with D perhaps matching TRBD1 (6 bases). From germline, CDR1 is GTSNPN and CDR2 SVGIG (reference sequence). The CDR3 spans 15 residues. V gave up 0 bases and J gave up 3 bases, with 12 bases separating them. CDR3 in DNA: TGTGCCTGGAGTGTACCCAGGGGCTACAATCAGCCCCAGCATTTT. It is translated as CAWSVPRGYNQPQHF.

The chain carries TRBV5-1 and TRBJ1-4, with D tentatively TRBD1 (5 bases). CDR3 length: 15 residues. Trimming left V 0 bases short and J 8 bases short, with 14 bases between. Germline V lookup: CDR1 SGHRS, CDR2 YFSETQ. As DNA, the CDR3 is TGCGCCAGCAGCTTGGACGGGGGGATAGAGGAAAAACTGTTTTTT. It is translated as CASSLDGGIEEKLFF.

This chain connects TRBV19 to TRBJ2-3, with D possibly being TRBD2 (6 bases). Trimming left V 4 bases short and J 2 bases short, with 22 bases between. The CDR3 has 18 residues. Germline CDR1 and CDR2: LNHDA and SQIVND (reference sequence). In DNA, the CDR3 is TGTGCCAGTAGTACCCCCCGGGATGTAGCGGTACCCACAGATACGCAGTATTTT. Translated, it gives CASSTPRDVAVPTDTQYF.

The rearrangement links TRBV10-3 to TRBJ2-3; D may be TRBD2 (8 bases). The CDR3 totals 19 residues. Trimming shortened V by 0 bases and J by 1 base, and 20 bases separated the two germline ends. The germline gives CDR1 ENHRY, CDR2 SYGVKD. The CDR3 coding sequence is TGTGCCATCAGTGAGTCGTTTCGTAGCGGGGACAGCCGCACAGATACGCAGTATTTT. It is translated as CAISESFRSGDSRTDTQYF.

This rearrangement joins TRBV27 to TRBJ1-5; D not certain. Trimming removed 5 bases from V and 4 bases from J, with 18 bases in between. This CDR3 has 16 amino acids. From germline, CDR1 is MNHEY and CDR2 SMNVEV (reference sequence). The CDR3 DNA follows: TGTGCCAGCAGTCTCGACGCCGGGAGCCTAAATCAGCCCCAGCATTTT. It specifies CASSLDAGSLNQPQHF.

CDR3 protein: CASSFRTF. The DNA for the CDR3 is TGTGCCAGCAGCTTTAGAACCTTC. This chain connects TRBV11-2 to TRBJ1-2, with D unclear. CDR1 is SGHAT and CDR2 is FQNNGV in the germline V gene. Trimming took 3 bases from V and 14 from J, leaving 4 bases between them. CDR3 length: 8 amino acids. Full variable domain (missing parts from reference TRBV11-2 and TRBJ1-2): EAGVAQSPRYKIIEKRQSVAFWCNPISGHATLYWYQQILGQGPKLLIQFQNNGVVDDSQLPKDRFSAERLKGVDSTLKIQPAKLEDSAVYLCASSFRTFGSGTRLTVV.

This sequence joins TRBV21-1 and TRBJ1-5; the listed D gene, TRBD1, was not tested against the DNA. TRBV21-1 is a pseudogene locus. The CDR3 runs to 19 residues. This CDR3 reads CASNVLGTDPSDSNQPQHF. The CDR3 nucleotides read TGTGCCAGCAACGTACTCGGGACAGACCCTTCGGATAGCAATCAGCCCCAGCATTTT.

CDR3 nucleotide sequence: TGCGCCAGCAGCTTGGTGGGGACAGGAGCTGGCTACACCTTC. Translating gives CASSLVGTGAGYTF. The rearrangement uses TRBV5-1 and TRBJ1-2; 8 bases match TRBD1. The CDR3 contains 14 residues. V lost 0 bases, J lost 7 bases, and 5 bases stayed unmatched. The V gene's germline CDR1 is SGHRS and CDR2 YFSETQ.

The chain uses TRBV5-8 and TRBJ2-1; 11 positions match TRBD2. J was trimmed by 7 bases and V by 0 bases; bases with no gene match: 6. This CDR3 has 16 amino acids. CDR1 and CDR2 from the germline V gene are SGHTS and YDEGEE. The CDR3 here is CASSLVRLAGLNEQFF. The CDR3 DNA follows: TGTGCCAGCAGCTTGGTCAGACTAGCGGGGTTAAATGAGCAGTTCTTC.

This sequence joins TRBV11-2 and TRBJ1-4; D unresolved. Germline loops: CDR1 SGHAT, CDR2 FQNNGV. Trimming took off 5 bases at V and 8 bases at J, with 15 bases between the two ends. The CDR3 totals 14 residues. CDR3 sequence: CASSLRRTGEKLFF. The CDR3 DNA follows: TGTGCCAGCAGCCTCCGGCGAACGGGAGAAAAACTGTTTTTT.

The chain joins TRBV6-2 or TRBV6-3 to TRBJ2-7; 7 nucleotides agree with TRBD1. Trimming removed 4 bases from V and 1 base from J; junction bases left unmatched: 7. The CDR3 contains 15 residues. The V gene's germline CDR1 is MNHEY and CDR2 SVGEGT. The CDR3 region has the DNA TGTGCCAGCAGTTCTCCGGGACAGAGTTCCTACGAGCAGTACTTC. Its protein product is CASSSPGQSSYEQYF.